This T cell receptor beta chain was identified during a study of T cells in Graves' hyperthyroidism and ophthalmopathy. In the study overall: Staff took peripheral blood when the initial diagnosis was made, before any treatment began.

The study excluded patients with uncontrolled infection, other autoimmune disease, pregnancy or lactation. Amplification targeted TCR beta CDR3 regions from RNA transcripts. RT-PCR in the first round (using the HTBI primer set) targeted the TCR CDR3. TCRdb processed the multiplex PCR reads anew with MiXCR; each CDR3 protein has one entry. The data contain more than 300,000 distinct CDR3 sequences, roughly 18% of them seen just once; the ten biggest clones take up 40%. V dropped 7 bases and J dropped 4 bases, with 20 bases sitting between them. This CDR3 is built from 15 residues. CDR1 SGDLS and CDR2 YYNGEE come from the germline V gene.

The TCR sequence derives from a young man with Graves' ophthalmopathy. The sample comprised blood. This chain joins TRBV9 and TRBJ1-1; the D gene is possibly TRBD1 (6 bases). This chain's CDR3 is CASSKGGLLGTEAFF. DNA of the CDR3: TGTGCCAGCTCCAAAGGGGGGCTTTTGGGCACTGAAGCTTTCTTT. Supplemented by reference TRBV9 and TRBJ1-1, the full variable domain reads DSGVTQTPKHLITATGQRVTLRCSPRSGDLSVYWYQQSLDQGLQFLIQYYNGEERAKGNILERFSAQQFPDLHSELNLSSLELGDSALYFCASSKGGLLGTEAFFGQGTRLTVV.